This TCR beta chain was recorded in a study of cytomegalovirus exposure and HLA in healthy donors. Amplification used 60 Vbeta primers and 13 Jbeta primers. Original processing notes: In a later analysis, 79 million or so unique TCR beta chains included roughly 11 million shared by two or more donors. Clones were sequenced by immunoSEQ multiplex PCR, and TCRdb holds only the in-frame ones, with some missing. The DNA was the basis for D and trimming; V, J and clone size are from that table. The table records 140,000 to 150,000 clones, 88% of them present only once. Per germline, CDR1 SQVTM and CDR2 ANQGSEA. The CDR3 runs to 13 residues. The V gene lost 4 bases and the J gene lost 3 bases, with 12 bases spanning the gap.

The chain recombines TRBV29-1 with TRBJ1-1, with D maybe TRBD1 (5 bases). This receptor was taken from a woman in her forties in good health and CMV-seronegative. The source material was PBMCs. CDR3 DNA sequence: TGCAGCGTTGCCGGGGGGAGGGACACTGAAGCTTTCTTT. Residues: CSVAGGRDTEAFF.